A single sample gave rise to the 21 T cell receptor beta chains below, sequenced in a study of CD8+ T cells in alopecia areata. Isolated RNA was reverse transcribed into cDNA used as the sequencing template. Libraries were prepared by immunoSEQ multiplex PCR; TCRdb keeps only in-frame clonotypes and omits some of them. The data hold roughly 120,000 clones, with roughly two fifths observed a single time. The sequenced sample was CD4+ T cells sorted from blood. The receptors stem from a human donor with alopecia areata.

This clone was seen more than once but under ten times. The rearrangement uses TRBV7-9 and TRBJ2-5, with 7 positions matching TRBD2. Germline trimming cut 5 bases from V and 3 bases from J; bases unmatched to any gene: 6. Germline CDR1 is SEHNR and CDR2 is FQNEAQ (reference sequence). The CDR3 is 14 residues long. The CDR3 loop is CASSPRGSEETQYF. CDR3 DNA sequence: TGTGCCAGCAGCCCCCGCGGGAGTGAAGAGACCCAGTACTTC.

The chain uses TRBV2 and TRBJ1-5; no reliable D call. The length of the CDR3 is 14 residues. The germline CDR1 and CDR2 sequences are SNHLY and FYNNEI. V lost 8 bases, J lost 7 bases, and 18 bases lay in between. CDR3 loop: CASQWTGQEQPQHF. CDR3 bases: TGTGCCAGCCAGTGGACTGGGCAGGAGCAGCCCCAGCATTTT.

The J gene is TRBJ1-2, the V gene TRBV7-2, with unresolved D. Trimming stripped 3 bases from V and 7 bases from J, with 9 bases between. Germline V gene sequence: CDR1 SGHTA, CDR2 FQGNSA. This CDR3 contains 12 residues. The CDR3 protein is CASSFEGTGYTF. The CDR3 coding sequence is TGTGCCAGCAGCTTCGAGGGCACTGGCTACACCTTC.

This clone was counted a few times. The gene calls are TRBV2 and TRBJ2-3, with D possibly being TRBD1 (6 bases). Germline CDR1 is SNHLY and CDR2 is FYNNEI. Trimming stripped 6 bases from V and 12 bases from J, with 13 bases between. This CDR3 has 11 amino acids. CDR3 loop: CASRGTGQQYF. CDR3 in DNA: TGTGCCAGCAGAGGGACGGGACAACAGTATTTT.

This rearrangement joins TRBV4-3 to TRBJ2-1; D is unresolved. The germline V gene encodes CDR1 LGHNA and CDR2 YSLEER. The CDR3 sequence is 15 residues long. Trimming shortened V by 0 bases and J by 10 bases, and 16 bases separated the two germline ends. CDR3 nucleotide sequence: TGCGCCAGCAGCCAAGATTGGAAGCCCAGGAAAGAGCAGTTCTTC. Residues: CASSQDWKPRKEQFF.

The chain employs TRBV5-1 and TRBJ2-4, with D tentatively TRBD2 (5 bases). Germline CDR1 and CDR2: SGHRS and YFSETQ. Trimming pared 4 bases from V and 1 base from J, leaving 9 bases between. CDR3 length: 14 amino acids. The CDR3 sequence is CASSGESAKNIQYF. For the CDR3, the DNA is TGCGCCAGCAGCGGGGAGTCGGCCAAAAACATTCAGTACTTC.

This clone was detected only a few times. The chain has TRBV29-1 and TRBJ1-1; D ambiguous. V was clipped by 6 bases and J by 0 bases, with 11 bases between them. Germline lookup yields CDR1 SQVTM and CDR2 ANQGSEA. The CDR3 runs 13 residues. In nucleotides, the CDR3 is TGCAGCGTCCTACAGCAGATGAACACTGAAGCTTTCTTT. It is translated as CSVLQQMNTEAFF.

This clone appeared a single time. The J gene is TRBJ2-1, the V gene TRBV11-2; D possibly uses TRBD1 or TRBD2 (5 bases each). Germline assignment: CDR1 SGHAT and CDR2 FQNNGV. This CDR3 region has 14 residues. V gave up 5 bases and J gave up 3 bases, with 11 bases separating them. This CDR3 is CASSPPGRYNEQFF. The CDR3 DNA reads as TGTGCCAGCAGCCCCCCGGGGCGCTACAATGAGCAGTTCTTC.

There are a few counts of this clone. The chain couples TRBV27 to TRBJ1-1; no firm D call. The CDR3 totals 13 residues. The germline V gene has CDR1 MNHEY and CDR2 SMNVEV (reference sequence). Between the trimmed V and J ends, which lost 5 bases and 4 bases, there was a span of 11 bases. Here the CDR3 DNA reads TGTGCCAGCAGTGTTTCCCAGGTCACTGAAGCTTTCTTT. It encodes CASSVSQVTEAFF.

In regard to this clone: At one of its ends the junction is not consistent with the germline gene, which may arise from a read error. The chain joins TRBV29-1 to TRBJ2-1; D is ambiguous. Looked up from germline, CDR1 is SQVTM and CDR2 is ANQGSEA. The length of the CDR3 is 11 residues. CDR3 amino acids: CSVEDIPEQFF. The CDR3 nucleotides read TGCAGCGTAGAAGACATCCCTGAGCAGTTCTTC.

The rearrangement uses TRBV5-4 and TRBJ2-7, with D possibly being TRBD1 (6 bases). CDR1 is SGHNT, CDR2 YYREEE, per germline (reference sequence). This CDR3 is 16 amino acids long. The V gene lost 3 bases and the J gene lost 2 bases, with 18 bases spanning the gap. This CDR3 reads CASSSRTGHLTYEQYF. The CDR3 nucleotides read TGTGCCAGCAGCTCCCGAACGGGACACTTGACCTACGAGCAGTACTTC.

This clone was seen only a few times. The rearrangement links TRBV30 to TRBJ2-7; the D call may be TRBD1 or TRBD2 (5 bases each). V gave up 2 bases and J gave up 10 bases, with 21 bases separating them. The CDR3 is made up of 14 amino acids. Germline CDR1 and CDR2: GTSNPN and SVGIG (reference sequence). The DNA for the CDR3 is TGTGCCTGGAGTAAAACCCGGGGCTTGCCTAGCCAGTACTTC. It yields the protein CAWSKTRGLPSQYF.

The V and J genes are TRBV5-1 and TRBJ2-1, with a tentative D call TRBD1 (6 bases). V gave up 0 bases and J gave up 6 bases, with 10 bases separating them. CDR1 and CDR2 from the germline V gene are SGHRS and YFSETQ. This CDR3 spans 14 amino acids. CDR3 DNA sequence: TGCGCCAGCAGCTTGGCACAGGGTTCCAATGAGCAGTTCTTC. It is translated as CASSLAQGSNEQFF.

This rearrangement joins TRBV30 to TRBJ2-7; no firm D call. Trimming shortened V by 1 base and J by 12 bases, and 16 bases separated the two germline ends. Germline V gene data show CDR1 as GTSNPN and CDR2 as SVGIG (reference sequence). There are 12 residues in the CDR3. CDR3 nucleotide sequence: TGTGCCTGGAGTGGGGTCGCGATCCCGGCGTACTTC. Translating it yields CAWSGVAIPAYF.

V and J are TRBV7-2 and TRBJ2-7; unclear D gene. Germline assignment: CDR1 SGHTA and CDR2 FQGNSA. The V and J ends lost 3 bases and 3 bases respectively, with 12 bases between them. CDR3 length equals 14 residues. The CDR3 DNA reads TGTGCCAGCAGCTTGATTCTGGGGATCTACGAGCAGTACTTC. The encoded protein is CASSLILGIYEQYF. Variable domain in full (rest from reference TRBV7-2 and TRBJ2-7): GAGVSQSPSNKVTEKGKDVELRCDPISGHTALYWYRQSLGQGLEFLIYFQGNSAPDKSGLPSDRFSAERTGGSVSTLTIQRTQQEDSAVYLCASSLILGIYEQYFGPGTRLTVT.

The V call is TRBV30, the J call TRBJ2-1; D is unclear. Per germline, CDR1 GTSNPN and CDR2 SVGIG (reference sequence). V shed 1 base and J shed 8 bases, with 9 bases lying between them. This CDR3 spans 12 amino acids. The CDR3 DNA sequence: TGTGCCTGGAGTGCTTCCTCCCATGAGCAGTTCTTC. Amino acids: CAWSASSHEQFF.

The chain combines TRBV28 with TRBJ2-3, with TRBD1 identical over 8 bases. V shed 4 bases and J 4 bases; nucleotides not matched to a gene: 10. The CDR3 loop spans 16 amino acids. CDR1 is MDHEN, CDR2 SYDVKM, per germline. The CDR3 nucleotides read TGTGCCAGCAGTTCCGCTAGCAGGGGGCAGGCAGATACGCAGTATTTT. Translating gives CASSSASRGQADTQYF.

J is TRBJ1-1 and V is TRBV11-3; 7 nucleotides line up with TRBD1. The CDR3 runs to 15 residues. The germline V gene encodes CDR1 SGHNT and CDR2 YENEEA. Trimming took 0 bases from V and 6 from J; bases not matched to a gene: 7. The CDR3 region has the DNA TGTGCCAGCAGCTTAGAATCTCGCCAGGGGGCTGAAGCTTTCTTT. This gives the protein CASSLESRQGAEAFF. Full variable domain (rest looked up from reference TRBV11-3 and TRBJ1-1): EAGVVQSPRYKIIEKKQPVAFWCNPISGHNTLYWYLQNLGQGPELLIRYENEEAVDDSQLPKDRFSAERLKGVDSTLKIQPAELGDSAVYLCASSLESRQGAEAFFGQGTRLTVV.

This chain links TRBV7-9 with TRBJ2-1; 8 positions agree with TRBD2. From germline, CDR1 is SEHNR and CDR2 FQNEAQ (reference sequence). This CDR3 has 18 amino acids. Trimming removed 5 bases from V and 10 bases from J; junction bases left unmatched: 22. This CDR3 is CASSPALLAVLGAEEQFF. The CDR3 nucleotides read TGTGCCAGCAGCCCGGCCCTACTAGCGGTGTTAGGGGCGGAAGAGCAGTTCTTC.

The chain combines TRBV23-1 with TRBJ2-7, with TRBD2 matching over 7 bases. TRBV23-1 is an open reading frame whose function is uncertain. CDR3 length: 17 residues. The trim removed 6 bases at V and 2 bases at J, leaving 16 bases unmatched. The CDR3 region has the DNA TGCGCCAGCAGCCAAGATATAACCGGCGGGAGTGCCTACGAGCAGTACTTC. It encodes CASSQDITGGSAYEQYF.

V gene TRBV29-1 combines with J gene TRBJ1-2; D not certain. CDR1 and CDR2 (germline): SQVTM, ANQGSEA. The CDR3 is 13 amino acids. Between the trimmed V and J ends, which lost 4 bases and 7 bases, there was a span of 16 bases. CDR3: CSVAGIVEVGYTF. CDR3 nucleotides: TGCAGCGTTGCGGGTATCGTGGAGGTTGGCTACACCTTC.